The rows below give T cell receptor beta chains drawn from one sample of a study of T cell changes during pregnancy in multiple sclerosis. TCRdb keeps only in-frame clones here, not all; method: immunoSEQ multiplex PCR. The sample carries about 68,000 clones, less than 95% recorded once. Sequenced here: peripheral blood, sampled in the second trimester of pregnancy. Receptor source: a female donor with multiple sclerosis, enrolled in a pregnancy study. Each CDR3 is given with its conserved first and last residue. A D gene is named only where the DNA matches it firmly. Clone size is stated in some rows and not others, as once, few, many or a class when expanded.

CDR3aa: CASSPSPLPYNEQFF
CDR3nt: TGTGCCAGCAGCCCTAGTCCGCTACCCTACAATGAGCAGTTCTTC
j_gene: TRBJ2-1
v_gene: TRBV7-8
abundance: once
d_gene: NA

CDR3aa: CSALLGEGYTF
CDR3nt: TGCAGTGCCCTACTGGGAGAAGGCTACACCTTC
j_gene: TRBJ1-2
v_gene: TRBV20-1
abundance: NA
d_gene: NA

CDR3aa: CASSLRLINTEAFF
CDR3nt: TGTGCCAGCAGCTTACGACTGATTAACACTGAAGCTTTCTTT
j_gene: TRBJ1-1
v_gene: TRBV7-8
abundance: NA
d_gene: NA

CDR3aa: CASSLDRASYEQYF
CDR3nt: TGTGCCAGCAGCTTAGACAGAGCCTCCTACGAGCAGTACTTC
j_gene: TRBJ2-7
v_gene: TRBV5-5
abundance: NA
d_gene: NA

CDR3aa: CASSYSRDTYEQYF
CDR3nt: TGTGCCAGCAGTTACTCGAGGGACACCTACGAGCAGTACTTC
j_gene: TRBJ2-7
v_gene: TRBV6-6
abundance: NA
d_gene: NA

CDR3aa: CSVEGQTSYEQYF
CDR3nt: TGCAGCGTTGAAGGACAGACGTCCTACGAGCAGTACTTC
j_gene: TRBJ2-7
v_gene: TRBV29-1
abundance: NA
d_gene: NA

CDR3aa: CASSLEGDANYGYTF
CDR3nt: TGTGCCAGCAGCTTAGAGGGGGATGCTAACTATGGCTACACCTTC
j_gene: TRBJ1-2
v_gene: TRBV7-9
abundance: NA
d_gene: NA

CDR3aa: CASSPTGPHDEKLFF
CDR3nt: TGTGCCAGCAGTCCCACAGGGCCCCACGATGAAAAACTGTTTTTT
j_gene: TRBJ1-4
v_gene: TRBV6-5
abundance: NA
d_gene: NA

CDR3aa: CARSLAGGRAKNIQYF
CDR3nt: TGTGCCAGAAGCTTGGCCGGGGGGCGCGCCAAAAACATTCAGTACTTC
j_gene: TRBJ2-4
v_gene: TRBV5-3
abundance: NA
d_gene: NA

CDR3aa: CASRERREQGGYGYTF
CDR3nt: TGTGCCAGCAGGGAGAGGAGGGAGCAGGGTGGCTATGGCTACACCTTC
j_gene: TRBJ1-2
v_gene: TRBV25-1
abundance: once
d_gene: NA

CDR3aa: CASSLWGSANTGELFF
CDR3nt: TGTGCCAGCAGCTTGTGGGGTAGCGCGAACACCGGGGAGCTGTTTTTT
j_gene: TRBJ2-2
v_gene: TRBV5-6
abundance: NA
d_gene: NA

CDR3aa: CASSFQGARDGYTF
CDR3nt: TGTGCCAGCAGTTTCCAGGGGGCCCGGGATGGCTACACCTTC
j_gene: TRBJ1-2
v_gene: TRBV2
abundance: NA
d_gene: TRBD1

CDR3aa: CASSFGQGQNSPLHF
CDR3nt: TGTGCCAGCAGCTTTGGACAGGGACAAAATTCACCCCTCCACTTT
j_gene: TRBJ1-6
v_gene: TRBV2
abundance: once
d_gene: TRBD1

CDR3aa: CASSSEIAKDTQYF
CDR3nt: TGTGCCAGCAGCTCCGAGATCGCGAAGGATACGCAGTATTTT
j_gene: TRBJ2-3
v_gene: TRBV7-3
abundance: NA
d_gene: NA

CDR3aa: CASSLRPLAPGEQYF
CDR3nt: TGTGCCAGCAGCTTACGCCCGCTTGCACCCGGCGAGCAGTACTTC
j_gene: TRBJ2-7
v_gene: TRBV7-2
abundance: NA
d_gene: NA

CDR3aa: CASRTGAGYGYTF
CDR3nt: TGTGCCAGTAGAACAGGGGCCGGCTATGGCTACACCTTC
j_gene: TRBJ1-2
v_gene: TRBV27
abundance: NA
d_gene: TRBD1

CDR3aa: CASSLVSSYHNEQFF
CDR3nt: TGTGCCAGCAGCTTAGTGTCTAGCTACCACAATGAGCAGTTCTTC
j_gene: TRBJ2-1
v_gene: TRBV7-2
abundance: NA
d_gene: NA

CDR3aa: CATSREAGTTHSGYTF
CDR3nt: TGTGCCACCAGCAGAGAAGCGGGAACAACCCACTCTGGCTACACCTTC
j_gene: TRBJ1-2
v_gene: TRBV15
abundance: NA
d_gene: NA

CDR3aa: CASSSRDRELEQYF
CDR3nt: TGTGCCAGCTCATCCCGGGACAGGGAGCTTGAGCAGTACTTC
j_gene: TRBJ2-7
v_gene: TRBV18
abundance: NA
d_gene: TRBD1

CDR3aa: CASSAGALAGGNKQFF
CDR3nt: TGTGCCAGCAGCGCCGGGGCCCTAGCGGGGGGGAACAAGCAGTTCTTC
j_gene: TRBJ2-1
v_gene: TRBV9
abundance: NA
d_gene: TRBD2

CDR3aa: CASSFRGALLTDTQYF
CDR3nt: TGTGCCAGCAGCTTCCGGGGGGCCTTGCTCACAGATACGCAGTATTTT
j_gene: TRBJ2-3
v_gene: TRBV9
abundance: NA
d_gene: NA

CDR3aa: CASGLTGGSTDTQYF
CDR3nt: TGTGCCAGCGGACTGACGGGGGGAAGCACAGATACGCAGTATTTT
j_gene: TRBJ2-3
v_gene: TRBV5-6
abundance: NA
d_gene: TRBD2

CDR3aa: CASSASNGYGYTF
CDR3nt: TGTGCCAGCAGCGCCAGTAACGGGTATGGCTACACCTTC
j_gene: TRBJ1-2
v_gene: TRBV7-3
abundance: NA
d_gene: NA

CDR3aa: CASSGLAKNIQYF
CDR3nt: TGTGCCAGCAGCGGGCTAGCCAAAAACATTCAGTACTTC
j_gene: TRBJ2-4
v_gene: TRBV7-2
abundance: NA
d_gene: NA

CDR3aa: CASIGGVKEEDVGLTYNSPLHF
CDR3nt: TGCGCCAGCATAGGAGGGGTCAAGGAGGAGGACGTGGGGCTAACATATAATTCACCCCTCCACTTT
j_gene: TRBJ1-6
v_gene: TRBV10-2
abundance: NA
d_gene: NA

CDR3aa: CASSPALGDGYTF
CDR3nt: TGTGCCAGTAGCCCCGCTCTCGGGGATGGCTACACCTTC
j_gene: TRBJ1-2
v_gene: TRBV19
abundance: NA
d_gene: NA

CDR3aa: CASSPYPDYEQYF
CDR3nt: TGTGCCAGCAGCCCATACCCAGATTACGAGCAGTACTTC
j_gene: TRBJ2-7
v_gene: TRBV9
abundance: NA
d_gene: NA

CDR3aa: CASSPAGGVGTEAFF
CDR3nt: TGTGCCAGCAGTCCAGCCGGGGGGGTGGGAACTGAAGCTTTCTTT
j_gene: TRBJ1-1
v_gene: TRBV6-5
abundance: NA
d_gene: NA

CDR3aa: CASSLSPTVLHTEAFF
CDR3nt: TGTGCCAGCAGCTTATCCCCGACAGTACTTCACACTGAAGCTTTCTTT
j_gene: TRBJ1-1
v_gene: TRBV7-2
abundance: NA
d_gene: NA

CDR3aa: CASSRDRYTSYQETQYF
CDR3nt: TGCGCCAGCAGCCGCGACAGGTATACCTCGTACCAAGAGACCCAGTACTTC
j_gene: TRBJ2-5
v_gene: TRBV4-3
abundance: NA
d_gene: NA

CDR3aa: CASSPGQAYGYTF
CDR3nt: TGTGCCAGCAGCCCGGGACAGGCCTATGGCTACACCTTC
j_gene: TRBJ1-2
v_gene: TRBV7-3
abundance: NA
d_gene: TRBD1

CDR3aa: CASSLTRPDYPNTGELFF
CDR3nt: TGTGCCAGCAGCTTAACTCGACCCGACTACCCAAACACCGGGGAGCTGTTTTTT
j_gene: TRBJ2-2
v_gene: TRBV7-3
abundance: NA
d_gene: NA

CDR3aa: CASSFFGQGPDTQYF
CDR3nt: TGTGCCAGCAGCTTTTTCGGACAGGGCCCAGATACGCAGTATTTT
j_gene: TRBJ2-3
v_gene: TRBV7-2
abundance: NA
d_gene: TRBD1

CDR3aa: CASGLGSTGANTGELFF
CDR3nt: TGTGCTAGTGGTTTGGGATCGACAGGGGCGAACACCGGGGAGCTGTTTTTT
j_gene: TRBJ2-2
v_gene: TRBV12-5
abundance: NA
d_gene: TRBD1

CDR3aa: CASSARQGVYKKLFF
CDR3nt: TGTGCCAGCAGCGCCCGACAGGGGGTGTACAAAAAACTGTTTTTT
j_gene: TRBJ1-4
v_gene: TRBV7-6
abundance: once
d_gene: TRBD1

CDR3aa: CASSQAGTNTGELFF
CDR3nt: TGCGCCAGCAGCCAAGCGGGGACTAACACCGGGGAGCTGTTTTTT
j_gene: TRBJ2-2
v_gene: TRBV4-1
abundance: NA
d_gene: NA

CDR3aa: CASQFRPTGFKTGNTIYF
CDR3nt: TGTGCCAGCCAGTTTCGCCCGACAGGGTTCAAAACTGGAAACACCATATATTTT
j_gene: TRBJ1-3
v_gene: TRBV2
abundance: NA
d_gene: TRBD1

CDR3aa: CAWSVGVLAGGPYNEQFF
CDR3nt: TGTGCCTGGAGTGTAGGTGTACTAGCGGGGGGGCCTTACAATGAGCAGTTCTTC
j_gene: TRBJ2-1
v_gene: TRBV30
abundance: once
d_gene: TRBD2

CDR3aa: CASSIRDYNEQFF
CDR3nt: TGTGCCAGCAGCATCCGGGACTACAATGAGCAGTTCTTC
j_gene: TRBJ2-1
v_gene: TRBV13
abundance: once
d_gene: NA

CDR3aa: CAWSVRDRLVGTDTQYF
CDR3nt: TGTGCCTGGAGTGTACGCGATAGGCTAGTGGGCACAGATACGCAGTATTTT
j_gene: TRBJ2-3
v_gene: TRBV30
abundance: NA
d_gene: NA

CDR3aa: CASKFYRGNQPQHF
CDR3nt: TGTGCCAGTAAATTCTACAGGGGCAATCAGCCCCAGCATTTT
j_gene: TRBJ1-5
v_gene: TRBV19
abundance: once
d_gene: NA

CDR3aa: CSVEDGSGEKGTNEKLFF
CDR3nt: TGCAGCGTTGAAGACGGCTCGGGGGAGAAAGGGACGAATGAAAAACTGTTTTTT
j_gene: TRBJ1-4
v_gene: TRBV29-1
abundance: NA
d_gene: NA

CDR3aa: CASSLSTAFPSSYEQYF
CDR3nt: TGTGCCAGCAGTTTATCGACAGCCTTTCCAAGCTCCTACGAGCAGTACTTC
j_gene: TRBJ2-7
v_gene: TRBV27
abundance: NA
d_gene: NA

CDR3aa: CAWSASQVQPQHF
CDR3nt: TGTGCCTGGAGTGCCTCACAGGTTCAGCCCCAGCATTTT
j_gene: TRBJ1-5
v_gene: TRBV30
abundance: NA
d_gene: NA

CDR3aa: CASSLYSGQGSSYYGYTF
CDR3nt: TGTGCCAGCTCCCTATATTCGGGACAGGGTTCATCTTATTATGGCTACACCTTC
j_gene: TRBJ1-2
v_gene: TRBV18
abundance: NA
d_gene: TRBD1

CDR3aa: CASSAEQGNGYTF
CDR3nt: TGTGCCAGCAGCGCCGAACAGGGAAACGGCTACACCTTC
j_gene: TRBJ1-2
v_gene: TRBV13
abundance: NA
d_gene: NA

CDR3aa: CASSTGRERAKNIQYF
CDR3nt: TGTGCCAGTAGTACGGGGAGGGAGAGAGCCAAAAACATTCAGTACTTC
j_gene: TRBJ2-4
v_gene: TRBV19
abundance: once
d_gene: TRBD2

CDR3aa: CASSPGTGGAYNEQFF
CDR3nt: TGTGCCAGCTCACCAGGGACAGGGGGCGCCTACAATGAGCAGTTCTTC
j_gene: TRBJ2-1
v_gene: TRBV18
abundance: NA
d_gene: TRBD1

CDR3aa: CASSPRLAGSTDTQYF
CDR3nt: TGCGCCAGCAGCCCCCGACTAGCGGGGAGCACAGATACGCAGTATTTT
j_gene: TRBJ2-3
v_gene: TRBV4-3
abundance: NA
d_gene: TRBD2

CDR3aa: CASSPQGIWGYGYTF
CDR3nt: TGTGCCAGCAGCCCCCAGGGAATCTGGGGCTATGGCTACACCTTC
j_gene: TRBJ1-2
v_gene: TRBV7-8
abundance: NA
d_gene: NA

CDR3aa: CASSQEVAGEQETQYF
CDR3nt: TGCGCCAGCAGCCAAGAGGTAGCGGGGGAGCAAGAGACCCAGTACTTC
j_gene: TRBJ2-5
v_gene: TRBV4-1
abundance: NA
d_gene: TRBD2

CDR3aa: CASSDGQNNEQFF
CDR3nt: TGTGCCAGCAGTGATGGCCAGAACAATGAGCAGTTCTTC
j_gene: TRBJ2-1
v_gene: TRBV6-4
abundance: NA
d_gene: NA

CDR3aa: CASSVEAGYEQYF
CDR3nt: TGTGCCAGCAGCGTAGAGGCAGGCTACGAGCAGTACTTC
j_gene: TRBJ2-7
v_gene: TRBV9
abundance: NA
d_gene: NA

CDR3aa: CASSPLAVNTEAFF
CDR3nt: TGTGCCAGCTCACCACTGGCGGTGAACACTGAAGCTTTCTTT
j_gene: TRBJ1-1
v_gene: TRBV18
abundance: NA
d_gene: NA

CDR3aa: CASSQAPSGVPGEQFF
CDR3nt: TGTGCCAGCAGCCAAGCACCAAGCGGGGTACCCGGTGAGCAGTTCTTC
j_gene: TRBJ2-1
v_gene: TRBV4-2
abundance: NA
d_gene: TRBD2

CDR3aa: CASSFGGVNTEAFF
CDR3nt: TGTGCCAGCAGCTTTGGAGGGGTGAACACTGAAGCTTTCTTT
j_gene: TRBJ1-1
v_gene: TRBV7-3
abundance: few
d_gene: NA

CDR3aa: CASSYGGGLTDTQYF
CDR3nt: TGTGCCAGCAGTTACGGGGGGGGGCTCACAGATACGCAGTATTTT
j_gene: TRBJ2-3
v_gene: TRBV6-6
abundance: NA
d_gene: NA